This TCR beta chain was identified during a study of CD8 T cells in Susac syndrome. Germline assignment: CDR1 SQVTM and CDR2 ANQGSEA. This CDR3 has 16 residues. V lost 3 bases and J 3 bases, leaving 20 bases between the germline ends. Random-hexamer reverse transcription was applied to about 0.45 to 1 ug RNA. From the immunoSEQ multiplex PCR reads, TCRdb called clonotypes with MiXCR, one entry per CDR3 protein. The sample shows about 150,000 distinct CDR3 sequences, 90% to 96% of them seen only once. Sequencing was performed on CD4+ T cells from PBMCs. The chain recombines TRBV29-1 with TRBJ1-2; no definite D call. The source of this sequence is a human donor with Susac syndrome. CDR3 loop: CSVDRTPRDRDYGYTF. In DNA form, the CDR3 reads TGCAGCGTTGACAGAACACCACGCGATCGGGACTATGGCTACACCTTC.